This TCR beta chain was retrieved from a study of T cells in lung cancer brain metastases (dated 2018 in TCRdb). With respect to the entire study: Of the 20 to 25 patients, about 15 had a history of tobacco use, with a median of around 41 pack-years. The median age of the patients at first diagnosis was about 50 years, and the group included 8 or 9 males and some twelve females. TCR beta CDR3 repertoires were compared between fully resected primary non-small cell lung cancers and paired brain metastases. DNA integrity number averaged about 4 in both primary and metastatic specimens, with no significant difference between sites. Of the approximately 20 patients, eighteen received no interval therapy between resection of the primary and resection of the metastasis. A cohort of some 20 patients was included, from whom around 40 specimens were contributed, with one primary lung lesion and one brain metastasis obtained from each patient. The median interval between acquisition of the primary specimen and acquisition of the brain metastasis specimen was less than 450 days.

Resection was performed in the patients for synchronous oligometastatic disease or for delayed recurrence of a solitary brain metastasis. To avoid including cancers other than NSCLC, any patient with a history of multiple malignancies was excluded. Using marked H&E slides as a guide, tumor areas were macrodissected from a few unstained around 10 um sections that had been deparaffinized. All specimens were fixed in formalin and embedded in paraffin (FFPE). The AllPrep DNA/RNA FFPE Kit was used for extraction of genomic DNA. There are 15 amino acids in the CDR3, from cysteine to phenylalanine inclusive. This entry keeps only the CDR3 DNA: 45 bases, framed from base 1. Between roughly 2.24 and 4.92 ug genomic DNA was input per sample, with paired samples receiving equal DNA input. TCR beta libraries were constructed in two PCR steps with the immunoSEQ hsTCRbeta Kit, which uses multiplexed V and J gene primers. Pooled libraries, together with positive and negative controls, were sequenced on an Illumina MiSeq with a 100-cycle paired-end protocol. Per the original workflow: Raw data were processed by the immunoSEQ vendor into normalized, annotated TCR beta repertoire reports. Richness was defined as unique clones by nucleotide sequence, with iChao1 and Efron-Thisted estimators extrapolating total richness. Paired lesions were characterized and compared using Pielou's evenness, Simpson's index, top-ten clone proportional abundance, and the Morisita overlap index. TCRdb retrieved this table from immuneACCESS and kept in-frame rearrangements only. Not all clones are present; in checked studies, unresolved V genes account for under half, and no reason is known for the remainder. V, J and clone size derive from that table, while D and trimming were established from the DNA sequence. This sample is represented by approximately 3,000 clones; roughly 87% of them were singletons. 6% to 8% of the sample is taken by the ten largest.

Overall study outcomes, separate from this receptor: Effects of preoperative corticosteroids on T cell infiltration in brain metastases could not be controlled. DNA fragmentation in FFPE samples may have prevented retrieval of the complete infiltrating T cell repertoire. Compared with their paired primaries, brain metastases had significantly fewer unique productive clones (median about 1,600 versus 5,000). In brain metastases, the ten most abundant clones accounted for a significantly larger fraction of the repertoire than in primaries, a finding that suggests clonal expansion. Most clones were specific to a single lesion, and paired lesions overlapped only to a limited degree (mean Morisita index roughly 0.21).

This clone was detected only once. Its antigen remains undetermined. No quality values exist for individual bases; no much larger clone is one base distant. The chain is assembled from TRBV21-1 and TRBJ2-7; the table names TRBD1, a call not compared with the DNA. TRBV21-1 is a known pseudogene. Sequencing used tumor tissue from the primary lung tumor. The cell subset or site label here, explained by the study, means: primary lung cancer lesion. This receptor was obtained from a woman aged 55-70 years with non-small cell lung cancer. CDR3 loop: CASSSIHRDPYEQYF. The bases read TGTGCCAGCAGCTCAATTCACAGGGACCCCTACGAGCAGTACTTC.